What follows describes a single T cell receptor (beta chain). The antigen is unknown. This sample is part of a study of T cells in Graves' hyperthyroidism and ophthalmopathy. Study summary: Initial diagnosis, before any treatment, was when peripheral blood was collected.

Trimming stripped 0 bases from V and 4 bases from J, with 14 bases between. CDR3 size: 15 residues. Germline V lookup: CDR1 SGDLS, CDR2 YYNGEE. From RNA transcripts, TCR beta CDR3 regions were amplified. A set of HTBI primers served as the primers for a first-round RT-PCR of the TCR CDR3. TCRdb fed the multiplex PCR reads into MiXCR, producing one record per CDR3 protein. The data show around 520,000 distinct CDR3 sequences, 13% to 15% seen once. Over 18 months, lack of ophthalmopathy progression marked Graves' hyperthyroidism as stable. Uncontrolled infection, other autoimmune disease, pregnancy or lactation barred patients from enrollment. Study findings and constraints: Most thyroid-expanded clonotypes above 0.001 were also found in blood.

This TCR came from a woman aged 18-29 years with Graves' hyperthyroidism. Sample: blood. The chain has TRBV9 and TRBJ2-7; perhaps TRBD2 as D (5 bases). Here the CDR3 reads CASSVALGKSYEQYF. CDR3 coding DNA: TGTGCCAGCAGCGTAGCTCTCGGGAAATCTTACGAGCAGTACTTC.